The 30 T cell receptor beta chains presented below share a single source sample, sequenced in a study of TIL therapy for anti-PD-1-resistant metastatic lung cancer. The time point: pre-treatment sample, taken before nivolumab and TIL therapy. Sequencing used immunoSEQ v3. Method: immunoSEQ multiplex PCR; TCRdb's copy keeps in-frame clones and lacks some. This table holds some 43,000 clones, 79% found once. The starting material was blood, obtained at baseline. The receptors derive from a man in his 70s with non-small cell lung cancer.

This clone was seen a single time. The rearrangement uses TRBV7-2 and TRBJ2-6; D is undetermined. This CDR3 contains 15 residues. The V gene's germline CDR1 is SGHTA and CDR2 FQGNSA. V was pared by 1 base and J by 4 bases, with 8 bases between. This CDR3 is CASSLEGSGANVLTF. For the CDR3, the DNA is TGTGCCAGCAGCTTAGAGGGATCCGGGGCCAACGTCCTGACTTTC.

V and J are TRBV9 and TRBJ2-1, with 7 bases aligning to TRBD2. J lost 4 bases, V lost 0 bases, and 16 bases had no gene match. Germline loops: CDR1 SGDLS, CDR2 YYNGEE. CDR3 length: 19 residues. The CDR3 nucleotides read TGTGCCAGCAGCGTAGTAGCCGCGGGGGTGGGACGGGGATACAATGAGCAGTTCTTC. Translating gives CASSVVAAGVGRGYNEQFF.

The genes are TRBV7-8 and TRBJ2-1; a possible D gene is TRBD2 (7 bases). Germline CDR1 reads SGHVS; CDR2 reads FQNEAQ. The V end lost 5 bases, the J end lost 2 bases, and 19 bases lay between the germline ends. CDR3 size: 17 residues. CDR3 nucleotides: TGTGCCAGCAGCATTAGGGGGGCGGGAGTCACCTACAATGAGCAGTTCTTC. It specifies CASSIRGAGVTYNEQFF.

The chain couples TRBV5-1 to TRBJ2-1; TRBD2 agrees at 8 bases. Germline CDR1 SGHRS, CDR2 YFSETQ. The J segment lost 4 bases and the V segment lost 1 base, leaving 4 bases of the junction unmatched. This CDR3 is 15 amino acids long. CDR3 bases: TGCGCCAGCAGCTTGATGGCGGGAGGATACAATGAGCAGTTCTTC. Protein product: CASSLMAGGYNEQFF.

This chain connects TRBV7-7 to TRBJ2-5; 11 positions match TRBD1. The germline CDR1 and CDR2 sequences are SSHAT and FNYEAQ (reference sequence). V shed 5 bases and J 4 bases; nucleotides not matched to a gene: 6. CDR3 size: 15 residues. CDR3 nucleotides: TGTGCCAGCAGCACCGGGACAGGGGGGGGAGAGACCCAGTACTTC. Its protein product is CASSTGTGGGETQYF.

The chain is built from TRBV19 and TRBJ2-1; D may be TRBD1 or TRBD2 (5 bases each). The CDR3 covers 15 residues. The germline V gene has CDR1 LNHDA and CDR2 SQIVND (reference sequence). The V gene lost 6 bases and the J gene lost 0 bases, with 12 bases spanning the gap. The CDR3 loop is CASSRGGSSYNEQFF. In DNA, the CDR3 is TGTGCCAGTAGCCGTGGGGGAAGCTCCTACAATGAGCAGTTCTTC.

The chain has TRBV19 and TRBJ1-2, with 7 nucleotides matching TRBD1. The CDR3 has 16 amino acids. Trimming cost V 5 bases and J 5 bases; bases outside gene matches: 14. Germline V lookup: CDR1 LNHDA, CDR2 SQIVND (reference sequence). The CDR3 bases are TGTGCCAGTAGTGATCCCTACCGGGACAGTGATTATGGCTACACCTTC. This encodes CASSDPYRDSDYGYTF.

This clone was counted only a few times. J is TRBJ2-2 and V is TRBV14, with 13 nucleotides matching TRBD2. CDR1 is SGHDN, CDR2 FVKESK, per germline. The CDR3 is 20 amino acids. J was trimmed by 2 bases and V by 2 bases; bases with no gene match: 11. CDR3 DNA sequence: TGTGCCAGCAGCCAAAGGCCCCGACTAGCGGGAGGCCTAAACACCGGGGAGCTGTTTTTT. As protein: CASSQRPRLAGGLNTGELFF.

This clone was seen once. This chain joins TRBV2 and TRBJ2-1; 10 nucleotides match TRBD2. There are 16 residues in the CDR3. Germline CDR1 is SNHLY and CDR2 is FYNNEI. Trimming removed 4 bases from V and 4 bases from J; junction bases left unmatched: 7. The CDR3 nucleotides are TGTGCCAGCAGTGCCGGACTAGCGGACGAATACAATGAGCAGTTCTTC. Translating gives CASSAGLADEYNEQFF.

The CDR3 sequence is CASSPGITSNYGYTF. CDR3 nucleotide sequence: TGTGCCAGCAGCCCCGGGATTACTTCTAACTATGGCTACACCTTC. This rearrangement joins TRBV5-5 to TRBJ1-2, with D uncertain. The CDR3 is made up of 15 amino acids. V shed 4 bases and J shed 0 bases, with 13 bases lying between them. CDR1 is SGHKS, CDR2 YYEKEE, per germline (reference sequence). Filled out from reference TRBV5-5 and TRBJ1-2, the complete variable domain reads DAGVTQSPTHLIKTRGQQVTLRCSPISGHKSVSWYQQVLGQGPQFIFQYYEKEERGRGNFPDRFSARQFPNYSSELNVNALLLGDSALYLCASSPGITSNYGYTFGSGTRLTVV.

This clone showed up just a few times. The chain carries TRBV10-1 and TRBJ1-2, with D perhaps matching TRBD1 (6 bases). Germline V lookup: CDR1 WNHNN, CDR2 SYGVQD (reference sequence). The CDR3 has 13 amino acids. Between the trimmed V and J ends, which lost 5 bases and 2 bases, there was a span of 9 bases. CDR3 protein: CASSPTGNYGYTF. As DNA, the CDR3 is TGCGCCAGCAGTCCTACAGGGAACTATGGCTACACCTTC.

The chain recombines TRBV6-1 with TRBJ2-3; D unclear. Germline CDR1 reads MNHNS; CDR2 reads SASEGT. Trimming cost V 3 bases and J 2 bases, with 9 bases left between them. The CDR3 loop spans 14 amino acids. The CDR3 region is CASSDQVFTDTQYF. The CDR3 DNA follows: TGTGCCAGCAGTGATCAGGTGTTCACAGATACGCAGTATTTT.

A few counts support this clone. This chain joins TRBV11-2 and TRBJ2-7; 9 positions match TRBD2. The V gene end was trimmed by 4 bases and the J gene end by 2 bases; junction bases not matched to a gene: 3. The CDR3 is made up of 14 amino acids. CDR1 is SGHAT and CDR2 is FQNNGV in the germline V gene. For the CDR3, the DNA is TGTGCCAGCAGCTCACCTAGCGGGACCTACGAGCAGTACTTC. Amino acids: CASSSPSGTYEQYF.

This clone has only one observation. This CDR3 is CASSFGTGKTEAFF. The CDR3 bases are TGTGCCAGCAGTTTCGGGACAGGGAAGACTGAAGCTTTCTTT. The chain couples TRBV11-2 to TRBJ1-1; 9 bases map to TRBD1. The V gene end was trimmed by 6 bases and the J gene end by 5 bases; junction bases not matched to a gene: 7. This CDR3 has 14 residues. Germline V CDR1 and CDR2: SGHAT, FQNNGV.

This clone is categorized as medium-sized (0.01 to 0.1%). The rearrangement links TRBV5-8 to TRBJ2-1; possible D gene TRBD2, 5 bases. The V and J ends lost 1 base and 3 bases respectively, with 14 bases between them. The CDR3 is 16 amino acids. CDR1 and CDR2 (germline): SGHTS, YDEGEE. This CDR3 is CASSLRGTSRYNEQFF. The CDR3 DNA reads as TGTGCCAGCAGCTTGCGTGGTACTAGTCGCTACAATGAGCAGTTCTTC.

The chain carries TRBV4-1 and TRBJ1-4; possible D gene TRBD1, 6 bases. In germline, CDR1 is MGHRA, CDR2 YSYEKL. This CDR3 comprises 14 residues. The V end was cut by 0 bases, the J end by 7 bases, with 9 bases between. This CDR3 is CASSQDVQGEKLFF. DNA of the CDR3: TGCGCCAGCAGCCAAGATGTACAGGGTGAAAAACTGTTTTTT.

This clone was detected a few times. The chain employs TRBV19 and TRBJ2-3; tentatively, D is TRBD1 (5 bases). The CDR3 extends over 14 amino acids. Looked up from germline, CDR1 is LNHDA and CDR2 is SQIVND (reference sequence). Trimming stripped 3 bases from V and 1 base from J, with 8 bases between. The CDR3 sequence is CASSIRQRTDTQYF. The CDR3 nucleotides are TGTGCCAGTAGTATCAGACAGCGCACAGATACGCAGTATTTT.

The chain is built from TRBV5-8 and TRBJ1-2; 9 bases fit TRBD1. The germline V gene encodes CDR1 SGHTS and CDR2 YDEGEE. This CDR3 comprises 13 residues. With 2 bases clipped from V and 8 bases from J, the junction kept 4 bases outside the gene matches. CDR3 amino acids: CASSLQGAFGYTF. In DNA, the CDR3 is TGTGCCAGCAGCTTACAGGGGGCTTTCGGCTACACCTTC.

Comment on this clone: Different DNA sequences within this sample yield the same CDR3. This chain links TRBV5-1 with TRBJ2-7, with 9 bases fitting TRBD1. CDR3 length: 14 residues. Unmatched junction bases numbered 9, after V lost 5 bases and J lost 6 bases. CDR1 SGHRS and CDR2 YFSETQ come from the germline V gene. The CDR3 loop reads CASRTGTGTIEQYF. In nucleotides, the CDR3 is TGCGCCAGCAGAACCGGGACAGGGACCATCGAGCAGTACTTC.

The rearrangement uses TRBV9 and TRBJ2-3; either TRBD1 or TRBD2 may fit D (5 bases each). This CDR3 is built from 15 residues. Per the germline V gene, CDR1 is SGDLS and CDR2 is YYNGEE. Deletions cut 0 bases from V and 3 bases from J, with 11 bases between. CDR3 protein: CASSVEGTGTDTQYF. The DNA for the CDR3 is TGTGCCAGCAGCGTAGAAGGGACGGGGACAGATACGCAGTATTTT.

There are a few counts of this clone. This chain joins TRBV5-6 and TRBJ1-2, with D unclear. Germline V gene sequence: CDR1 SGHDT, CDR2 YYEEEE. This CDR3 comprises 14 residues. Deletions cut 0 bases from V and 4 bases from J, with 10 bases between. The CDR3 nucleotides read TGTGCCAGCAGCTTGGGTCACGGATTCTATGGCTACACCTTC. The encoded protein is CASSLGHGFYGYTF.

Written as DNA, the CDR3 is TGTGCCAGCAGTTTATGGACAGCAGCCAGGGGCGAGCAGTACTTC. This codes for CASSLWTAARGEQYF. V and J are TRBV28 and TRBJ2-7, with TRBD1 as a possible D gene (6 bases). The germline V gene encodes CDR1 MDHEN and CDR2 SYDVKM. This CDR3 comprises 15 residues. V gave up 0 bases and J gave up 6 bases, with 15 bases separating them.

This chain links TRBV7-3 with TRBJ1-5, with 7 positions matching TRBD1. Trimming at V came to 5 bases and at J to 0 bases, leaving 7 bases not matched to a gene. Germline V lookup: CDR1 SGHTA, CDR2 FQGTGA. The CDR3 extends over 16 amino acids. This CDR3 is CASSPAGQNSNQPQHF. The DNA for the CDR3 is TGTGCCAGCAGCCCCGCGGGACAGAATAGCAATCAGCCCCAGCATTTT.

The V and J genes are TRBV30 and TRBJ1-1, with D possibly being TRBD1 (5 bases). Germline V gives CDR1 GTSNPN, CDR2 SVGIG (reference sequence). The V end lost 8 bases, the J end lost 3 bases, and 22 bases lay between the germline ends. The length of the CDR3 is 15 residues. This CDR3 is CATLWGGGLDTEAFF. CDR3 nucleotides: TGTGCCACCCTTTGGGGGGGAGGGTTGGACACTGAAGCTTTCTTT.

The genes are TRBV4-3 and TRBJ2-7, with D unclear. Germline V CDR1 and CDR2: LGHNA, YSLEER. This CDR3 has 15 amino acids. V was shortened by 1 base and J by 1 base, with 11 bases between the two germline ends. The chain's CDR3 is CASSQVTTPSYEQYF. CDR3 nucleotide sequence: TGCGCCAGCAGCCAAGTTACAACCCCATCCTACGAGCAGTACTTC.

The chain's CDR3 is CASSEAQGAVGYTF. The CDR3 nucleotides are TGTGCCAGCAGTGAAGCTCAGGGGGCGGTGGGCTACACCTTC. The rearrangement links TRBV6-1 to TRBJ1-2; TRBD1 matches 8 bases. V was pared by 0 bases and J by 8 bases, with 5 bases of the junction left unmatched. The V gene's germline CDR1 is MNHNS and CDR2 SASEGT. The CDR3 extends over 14 amino acids.

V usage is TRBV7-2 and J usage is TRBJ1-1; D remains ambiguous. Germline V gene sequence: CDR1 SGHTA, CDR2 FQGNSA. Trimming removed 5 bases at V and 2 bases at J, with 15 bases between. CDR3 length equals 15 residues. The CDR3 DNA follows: TGTGCCAGCAGCCCATCTGGGCGCTCCAACACTGAAGCTTTCTTT. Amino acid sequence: CASSPSGRSNTEAFF.

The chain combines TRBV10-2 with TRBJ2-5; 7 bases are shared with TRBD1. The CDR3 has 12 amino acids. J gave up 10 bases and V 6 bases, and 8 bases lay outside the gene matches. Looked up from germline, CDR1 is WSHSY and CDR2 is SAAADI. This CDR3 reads CASSTGTEIQYF. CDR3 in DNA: TGCGCCAGCAGCACCGGGACAGAAATCCAGTACTTC.

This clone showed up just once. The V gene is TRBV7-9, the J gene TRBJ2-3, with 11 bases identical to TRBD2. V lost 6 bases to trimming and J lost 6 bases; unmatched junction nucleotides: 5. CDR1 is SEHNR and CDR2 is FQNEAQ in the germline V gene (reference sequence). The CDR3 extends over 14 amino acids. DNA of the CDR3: TGTGCCAGCAGTAGCGGGAGGGCTTCTGATACGCAGTATTTT. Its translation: CASSSGRASDTQYF. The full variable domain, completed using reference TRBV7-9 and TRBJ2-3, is DTGVSQNPRHKITKRGQNVTFRCDPISEHNRLYWYRQTLGQGPEFLTYFQNEAQLEKSRLLSDRFSAERPKGSFSTLEIQRTEQGDSAMYLCASSSGRASDTQYFGPGTRLTVL.

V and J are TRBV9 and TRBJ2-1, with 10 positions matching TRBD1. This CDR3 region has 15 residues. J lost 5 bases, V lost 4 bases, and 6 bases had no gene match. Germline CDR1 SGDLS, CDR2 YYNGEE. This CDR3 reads CASSSGQGRDNEQFF. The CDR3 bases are TGTGCCAGCAGCTCGGGACAGGGGAGGGACAATGAGCAGTTCTTC.